This T cell receptor beta chain was profiled in a study of T cell repertoires in cytomegalovirus infection. General observations from the study: HLA-C-restricted CMV clonotypes gave the most frequent clonotype in two of eight donors.

The CDR3 has 16 residues. Germline CDR1 SGHVT, CDR2 SQSDAQ. J gave up 2 bases and V 5 bases, and 10 bases lay outside the gene matches. This clonotype appeared a few times. Its antigen remains unknown. TCRdb used MiXCR to reprocess the reads, holding one entry per CDR3 protein. The profile covers roughly 860,000 distinct CDR3 sequences, with approximately 32% appearing a single time and under 15% taken by the ten largest. The input for sequencing was cultured CD8+ T cells from PBMCs, taken from culture after CMV antigen stimulation. V usage is TRBV7-4 and J usage is TRBJ2-3, with 7 nucleotides matching TRBD1. This TCR derives from a human donor in good health (CMV status not recorded). Some clones in this sample may be carry-over from other donors' samples. Written as DNA, the CDR3 is TGTGCCAGCAGCCCACGGGACAGCCCTTCCACAGATACGCAGTATTTT. Its translation is CASSPRDSPSTDTQYF.